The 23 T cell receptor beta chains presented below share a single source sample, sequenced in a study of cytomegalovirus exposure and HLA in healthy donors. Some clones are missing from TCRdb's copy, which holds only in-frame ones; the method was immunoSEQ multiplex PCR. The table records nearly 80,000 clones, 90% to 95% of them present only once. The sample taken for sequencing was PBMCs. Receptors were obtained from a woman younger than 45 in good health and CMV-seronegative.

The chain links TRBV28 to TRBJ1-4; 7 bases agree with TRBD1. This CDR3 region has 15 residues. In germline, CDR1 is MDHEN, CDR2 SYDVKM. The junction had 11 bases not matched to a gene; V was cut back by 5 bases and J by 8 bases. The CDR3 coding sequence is TGTGCCAGCAGTGGGCCGGGGACAGTGTGGGAAAAACTGTTTTTT. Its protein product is CASSGPGTVWEKLFF.

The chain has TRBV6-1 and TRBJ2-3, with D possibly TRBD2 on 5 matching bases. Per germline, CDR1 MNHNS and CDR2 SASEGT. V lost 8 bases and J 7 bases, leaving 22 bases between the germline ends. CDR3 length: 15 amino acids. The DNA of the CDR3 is TGTGCCAGCCGACCCCGGCGGGTTTTTGTAAATACGCAGTATTTT. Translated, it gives CASRPRRVFVNTQYF.

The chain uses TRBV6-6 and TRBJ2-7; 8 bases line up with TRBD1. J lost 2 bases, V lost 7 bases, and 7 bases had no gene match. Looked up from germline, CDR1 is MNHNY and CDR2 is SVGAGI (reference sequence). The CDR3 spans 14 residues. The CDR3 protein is CASNPGTGPYEQYF. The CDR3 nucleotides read TGTGCCAGCAACCCCGGGACAGGACCCTACGAGCAGTACTTC.

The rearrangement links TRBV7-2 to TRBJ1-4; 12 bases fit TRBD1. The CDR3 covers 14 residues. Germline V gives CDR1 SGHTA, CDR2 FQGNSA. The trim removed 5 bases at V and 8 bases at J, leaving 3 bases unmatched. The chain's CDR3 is CASSRDRGREKLFF. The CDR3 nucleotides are TGTGCCAGCAGCAGGGACAGGGGGCGAGAAAAACTGTTTTTT.

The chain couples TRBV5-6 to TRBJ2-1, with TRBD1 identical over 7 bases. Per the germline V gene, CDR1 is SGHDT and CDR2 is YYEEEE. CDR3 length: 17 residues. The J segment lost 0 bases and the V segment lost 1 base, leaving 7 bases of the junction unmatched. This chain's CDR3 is CASSLYSGQLSYNEQFF. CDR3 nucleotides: TGTGCCAGCAGCTTGTACTCGGGACAGCTCTCCTACAATGAGCAGTTCTTC.

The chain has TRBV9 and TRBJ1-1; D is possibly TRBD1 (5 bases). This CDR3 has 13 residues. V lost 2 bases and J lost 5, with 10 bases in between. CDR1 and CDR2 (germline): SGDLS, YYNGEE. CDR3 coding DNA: TGTGCCAGCAGCGTTGGACAATTAACTGAAGCTTTCTTT. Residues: CASSVGQLTEAFF.

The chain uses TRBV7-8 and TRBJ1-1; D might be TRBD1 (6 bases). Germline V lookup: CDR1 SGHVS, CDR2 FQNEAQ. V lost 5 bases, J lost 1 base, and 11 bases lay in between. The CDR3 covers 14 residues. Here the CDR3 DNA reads TGTGCCAGCAGCCCGGGGGGGCAGAACACTGAAGCTTTCTTT. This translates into CASSPGGQNTEAFF.

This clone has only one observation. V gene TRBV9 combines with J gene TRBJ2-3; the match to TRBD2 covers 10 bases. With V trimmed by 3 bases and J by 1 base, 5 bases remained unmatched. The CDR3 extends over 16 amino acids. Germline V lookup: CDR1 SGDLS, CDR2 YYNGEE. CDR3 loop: CASSARLAGGTDTQYF. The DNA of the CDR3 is TGTGCCAGCAGCGCCAGACTAGCGGGTGGCACAGATACGCAGTATTTT. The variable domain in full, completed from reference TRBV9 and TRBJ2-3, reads DSGVTQTPKHLITATGQRVTLRCSPRSGDLSVYWYQQSLDQGLQFLIQYYNGEERAKGNILERFSAQQFPDLHSELNLSSLELGDSALYFCASSARLAGGTDTQYFGPGTRLTVL.

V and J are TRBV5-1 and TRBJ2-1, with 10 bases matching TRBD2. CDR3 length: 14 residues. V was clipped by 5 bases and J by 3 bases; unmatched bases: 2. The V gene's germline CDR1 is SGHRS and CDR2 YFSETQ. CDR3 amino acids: CASRGLANYNEQFF. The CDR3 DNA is TGCGCCAGCAGGGGACTAGCGAACTACAATGAGCAGTTCTTC. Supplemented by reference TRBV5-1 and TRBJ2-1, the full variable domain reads KAGVTQTPRYLIKTRGQQVTLSCSPISGHRSVSWYQQTPGQGLQFLFEYFSETQRNKGNFPGRFSGRQFSNSRSEMNVSTLELGDSALYLCASRGLANYNEQFFGPGTRLTVL.

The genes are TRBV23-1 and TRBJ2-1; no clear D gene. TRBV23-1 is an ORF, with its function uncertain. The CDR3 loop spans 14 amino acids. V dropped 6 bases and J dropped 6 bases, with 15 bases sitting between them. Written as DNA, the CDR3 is TGCGCCAGCAGCCCCAGTTGTCCTTGCAATGAGCAGTTCTTC. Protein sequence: CASSPSCPCNEQFF.

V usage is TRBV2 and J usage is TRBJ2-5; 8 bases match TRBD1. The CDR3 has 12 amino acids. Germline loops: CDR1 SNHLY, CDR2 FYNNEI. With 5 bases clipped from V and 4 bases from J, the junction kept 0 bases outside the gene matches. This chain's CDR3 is CASSTGGETQYF. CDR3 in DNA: TGTGCCAGCAGTACAGGGGGAGAGACCCAGTACTTC.

This chain's CDR3 is CASSLVGGQGERNIQYF. The CDR3 region has the DNA TGTGCCAGCAGCTTAGTCGGAGGACAGGGGGAGAGGAACATTCAGTACTTC. This chain joins TRBV7-2 and TRBJ2-4, with 10 positions matching TRBD1. CDR1 and CDR2 (germline): SGHTA, FQGNSA. After removal of 1 base from V and 7 bases from J, the junction contained 10 bases not matched to a gene. The CDR3 loop spans 17 amino acids.

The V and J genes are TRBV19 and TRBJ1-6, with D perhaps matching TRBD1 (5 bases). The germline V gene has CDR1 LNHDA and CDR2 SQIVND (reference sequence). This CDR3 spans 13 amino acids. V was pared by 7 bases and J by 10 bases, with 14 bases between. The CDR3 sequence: CASNLIGGSPLHF. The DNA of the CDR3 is TGTGCCAGTAACCTCATCGGGGGGTCACCCCTCCACTTT.

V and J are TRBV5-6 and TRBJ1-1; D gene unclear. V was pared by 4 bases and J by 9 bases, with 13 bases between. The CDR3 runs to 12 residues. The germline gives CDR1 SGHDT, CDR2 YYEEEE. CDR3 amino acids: CASSPGGNQAFF. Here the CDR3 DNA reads TGTGCCAGCAGCCCGGGAGGCAATCAAGCTTTCTTT.

CDR3 amino acids: CATSRDQASGNTIYF. DNA for the CDR3: TGTGCCACCAGCAGAGATCAGGCATCTGGAAACACCATATATTTT. V gene TRBV15 combines with J gene TRBJ1-3; D is uncertain. This CDR3 is 15 amino acids long. Trimming removed 0 bases from V and 1 base from J, with 7 bases in between. In germline, CDR1 is LNHNV, CDR2 YYDKDF (reference sequence).

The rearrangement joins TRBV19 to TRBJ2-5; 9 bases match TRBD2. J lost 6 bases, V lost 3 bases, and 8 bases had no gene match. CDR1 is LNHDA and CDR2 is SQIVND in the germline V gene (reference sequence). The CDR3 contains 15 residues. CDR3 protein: CASSIPLAGLKTQYF. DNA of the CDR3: TGTGCCAGTAGTATCCCCCTAGCGGGGCTGAAGACCCAGTACTTC.

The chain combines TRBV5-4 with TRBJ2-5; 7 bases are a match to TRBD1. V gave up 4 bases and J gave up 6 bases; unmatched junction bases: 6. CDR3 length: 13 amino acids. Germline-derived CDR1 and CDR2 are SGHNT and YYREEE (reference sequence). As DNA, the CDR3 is TGTGCCAGCAGCGGCACAGGGGAACAGACCCAGTACTTC. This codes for CASSGTGEQTQYF.

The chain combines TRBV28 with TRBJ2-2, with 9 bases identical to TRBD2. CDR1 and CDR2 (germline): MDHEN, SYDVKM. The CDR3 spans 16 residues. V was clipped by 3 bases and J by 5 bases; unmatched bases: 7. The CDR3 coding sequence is TGTGCCAGCAGTTTCTTGGGACTAGCTGAGACCGGGGAGCTGTTTTTT. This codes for CASSFLGLAETGELFF.

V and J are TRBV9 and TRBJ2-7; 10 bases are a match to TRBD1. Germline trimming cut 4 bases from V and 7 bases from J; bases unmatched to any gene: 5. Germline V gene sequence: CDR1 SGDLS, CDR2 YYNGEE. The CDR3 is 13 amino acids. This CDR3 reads CASSPRTGGEQYF. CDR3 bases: TGTGCCAGCAGCCCCCGGACAGGGGGGGAGCAGTACTTC.

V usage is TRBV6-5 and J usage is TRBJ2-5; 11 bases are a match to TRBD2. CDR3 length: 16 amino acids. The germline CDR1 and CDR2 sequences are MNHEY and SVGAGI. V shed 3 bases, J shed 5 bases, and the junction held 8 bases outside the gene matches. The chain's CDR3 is CASSYGGLADRETQYF. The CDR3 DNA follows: TGTGCCAGCAGTTATGGGGGACTAGCGGACAGGGAGACCCAGTACTTC.

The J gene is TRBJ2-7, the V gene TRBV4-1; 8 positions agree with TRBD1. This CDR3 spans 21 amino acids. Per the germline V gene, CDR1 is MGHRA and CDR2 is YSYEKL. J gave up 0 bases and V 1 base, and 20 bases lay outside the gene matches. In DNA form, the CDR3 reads TGCGCCAGCAGCCAAGGAATAGCGAATCGGATGACAGGACAGGGCTCCTACGAGCAGTACTTC. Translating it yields CASSQGIANRMTGQGSYEQYF.

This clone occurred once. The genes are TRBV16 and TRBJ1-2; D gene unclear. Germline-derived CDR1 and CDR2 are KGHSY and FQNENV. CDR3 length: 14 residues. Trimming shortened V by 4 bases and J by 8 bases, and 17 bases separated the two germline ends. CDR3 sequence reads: CASSPSRHDSGYTF. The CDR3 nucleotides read TGTGCCAGCAGCCCATCAAGACACGATTCAGGCTACACCTTC.

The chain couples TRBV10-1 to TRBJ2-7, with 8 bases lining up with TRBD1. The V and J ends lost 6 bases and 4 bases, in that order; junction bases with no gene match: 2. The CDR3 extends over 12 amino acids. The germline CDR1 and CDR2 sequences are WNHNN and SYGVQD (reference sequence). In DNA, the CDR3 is TGCGCCAGCAGCGGGGACAGGTACGAGCAGTACTTC. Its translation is CASSGDRYEQYF.